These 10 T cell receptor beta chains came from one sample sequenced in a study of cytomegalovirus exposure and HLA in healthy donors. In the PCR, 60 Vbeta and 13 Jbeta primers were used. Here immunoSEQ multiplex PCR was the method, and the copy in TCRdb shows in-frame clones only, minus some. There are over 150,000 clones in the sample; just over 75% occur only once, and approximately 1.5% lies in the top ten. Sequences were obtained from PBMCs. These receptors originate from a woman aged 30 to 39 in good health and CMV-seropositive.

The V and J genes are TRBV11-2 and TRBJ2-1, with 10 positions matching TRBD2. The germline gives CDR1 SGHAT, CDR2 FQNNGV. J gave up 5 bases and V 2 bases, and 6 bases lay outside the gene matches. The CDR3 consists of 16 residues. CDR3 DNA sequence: TGTGCCAGCAGCTTACTTTCCAGCGGGGGGGACAATGAGCAGTTCTTC. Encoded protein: CASSLLSSGGDNEQFF.

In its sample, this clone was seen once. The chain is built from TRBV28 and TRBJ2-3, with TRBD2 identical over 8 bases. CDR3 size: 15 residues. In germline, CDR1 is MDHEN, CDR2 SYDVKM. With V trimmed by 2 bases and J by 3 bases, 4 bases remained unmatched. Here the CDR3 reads CASSLAGGGTDTQYF. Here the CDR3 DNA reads TGTGCCAGCAGTTTAGCGGGAGGAGGAACAGATACGCAGTATTTT.

The CDR3, as DNA: TGTGCCAGCAGTTTACCCGGACAGGGGAAATGGACCGGGGAGCTGTTTTTT. Protein: CASSLPGQGKWTGELFF. The V gene is TRBV27, the J gene TRBJ2-2, with 9 bases lining up with TRBD1. Germline-derived CDR1 and CDR2 are MNHEY and SMNVEV (reference sequence). The J segment lost 5 bases and the V segment lost 2 bases, leaving 9 bases of the junction unmatched. CDR3 length equals 17 residues.

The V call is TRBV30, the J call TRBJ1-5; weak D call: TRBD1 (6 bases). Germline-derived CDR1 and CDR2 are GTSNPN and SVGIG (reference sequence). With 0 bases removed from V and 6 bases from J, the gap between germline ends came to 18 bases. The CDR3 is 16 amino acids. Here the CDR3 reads CAWSVQRTRGAQPQHF. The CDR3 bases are TGTGCCTGGAGTGTACAAAGGACTCGGGGGGCTCAGCCCCAGCATTTT.

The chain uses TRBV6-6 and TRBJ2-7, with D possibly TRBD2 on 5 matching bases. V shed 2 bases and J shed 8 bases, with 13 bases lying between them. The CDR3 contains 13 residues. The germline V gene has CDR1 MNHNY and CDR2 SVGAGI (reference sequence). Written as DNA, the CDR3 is TGTGCCAGCAGTTACGAGAGACTAAGGCAGCAGTACTTC. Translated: CASSYERLRQQYF.

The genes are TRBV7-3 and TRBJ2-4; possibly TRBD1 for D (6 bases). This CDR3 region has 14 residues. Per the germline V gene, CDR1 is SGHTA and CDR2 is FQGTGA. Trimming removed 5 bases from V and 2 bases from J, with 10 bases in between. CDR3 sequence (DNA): TGTGCCAGCAGCGAGGACAGTACCAAAAACATTCAGTACTTC. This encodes CASSEDSTKNIQYF.

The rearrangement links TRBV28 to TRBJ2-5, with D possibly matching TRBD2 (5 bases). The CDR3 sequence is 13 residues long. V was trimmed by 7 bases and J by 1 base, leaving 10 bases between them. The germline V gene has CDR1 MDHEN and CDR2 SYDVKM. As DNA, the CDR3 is TGTGCCAGCACGTCCGGGGTCCAAGAGACCCAGTACTTC. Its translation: CASTSGVQETQYF.

This chain's CDR3 is CASSVGLANYEQYF. CDR3 coding DNA: TGTGCCAGCAGCGTAGGACTAGCGAACTACGAGCAGTACTTC. The chain is built from TRBV9 and TRBJ2-7; 8 bases map to TRBD2. The CDR3 length is 14 residues. The ends lost 0 bases at V and 3 bases at J; junction bases unmatched: 2. Looked up from germline, CDR1 is SGDLS and CDR2 is YYNGEE.

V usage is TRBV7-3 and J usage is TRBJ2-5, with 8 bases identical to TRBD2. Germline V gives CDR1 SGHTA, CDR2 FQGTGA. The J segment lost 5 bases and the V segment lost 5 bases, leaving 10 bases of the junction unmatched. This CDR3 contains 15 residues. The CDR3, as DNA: TGTGCCAGCAGCCCAGTAGGGACTAGGGGTGAGACCCAGTACTTC. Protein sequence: CASSPVGTRGETQYF.

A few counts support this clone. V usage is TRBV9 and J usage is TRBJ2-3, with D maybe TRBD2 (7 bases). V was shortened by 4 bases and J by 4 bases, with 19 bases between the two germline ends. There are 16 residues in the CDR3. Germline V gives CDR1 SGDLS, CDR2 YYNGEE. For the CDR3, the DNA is TGTGCCAGCAGCCCTCTAGACGGCGGGGGCCCAGATACGCAGTATTTT. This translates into CASSPLDGGGPDTQYF.